Included here is one TCR beta chain sequence, with context. The CDR3 covers 16 residues. Per the germline V gene, CDR1 is LNHDA and CDR2 is SQIVND (reference sequence). With 4 bases removed from V and 2 bases from J, the gap between germline ends came to 18 bases. Clones were read by immunoSEQ multiplex PCR, and TCRdb kept only the in-frame ones, dropping some. The sample holds roughly 250,000 clones, around 88% seen once. This entry belongs to a study of blood T cell repertoires in COVID-19. Sequenced: PBMCs or T cells enriched from blood (not recorded which). The receptor's source is a man aged 40-49 years who had recovered from COVID-19. J is TRBJ2-7 and V is TRBV19; perhaps TRBD2 as D (5 bases). The CDR3 sequence: CASSTGSEARAYEQYF. The CDR3 coding sequence is TGTGCCAGTAGTACGGGAAGCGAGGCTAGGGCCTACGAGCAGTACTTC.